This T cell receptor (beta chain) is drawn from a study of blood T cell repertoires in COVID-19. Study overall: Specimens from acute and convalescent COVID-19 originated in the United States, Italy and Spain. Sample material is recorded as cDNA or gDNA derived from T cells, B-cell-depleted T cells, or PBMCs.

Trimming stripped 4 bases from V and 2 bases from J, with 12 bases between. This CDR3 has 14 amino acids. Germline values: CDR1 SGHNT, CDR2 YYREEE (reference sequence). The authors' processing: Amplification of reference gene primers was used by the study to estimate nucleated cell counts. Method: immunoSEQ multiplex PCR; TCRdb's copy keeps in-frame clones and lacks some. The V and J calls and clone size were taken over from that table, and D and trimming were inferred from the DNA. The repertoire holds around 94,000 clones, with approximately 86% as singletons. This sequence originates from an older man with acute or convalescent COVID-19. The rearrangement links TRBV5-4 to TRBJ1-1, with TRBD1 as a possible D gene (6 bases). Sequencing was done on a sample of peripheral blood. CDR3 DNA sequence: TGTGCCAGCAGCACCGACAGGACAAACACTGAAGCTTTCTTT. Residues: CASSTDRTNTEAFF.